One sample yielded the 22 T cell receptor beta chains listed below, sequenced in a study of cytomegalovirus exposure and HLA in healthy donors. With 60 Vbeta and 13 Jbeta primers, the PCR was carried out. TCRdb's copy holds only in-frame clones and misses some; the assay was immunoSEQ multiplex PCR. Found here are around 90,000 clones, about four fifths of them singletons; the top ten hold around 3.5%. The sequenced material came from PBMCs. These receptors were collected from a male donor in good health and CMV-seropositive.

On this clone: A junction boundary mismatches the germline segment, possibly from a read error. CDR3 coding DNA: TGTTCCAGCAGCTCGAGACAGGGGAGAGCTTTCTTT. It specifies CSSSSRQGRAFF. The V gene is TRBV7-9, the J gene TRBJ1-1, with 8 bases lining up with TRBD1. The CDR3 runs 12 residues. In germline, CDR1 is SEHNR, CDR2 FQNEAQ (reference sequence).

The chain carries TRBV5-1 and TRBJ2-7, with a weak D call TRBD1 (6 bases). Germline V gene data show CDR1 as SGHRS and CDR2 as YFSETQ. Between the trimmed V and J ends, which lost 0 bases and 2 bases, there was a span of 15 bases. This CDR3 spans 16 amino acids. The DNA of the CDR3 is TGCGCCAGCAGCTTGGCCGGGGCAACAGGGACCTACGAGCAGTACTTC. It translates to CASSLAGATGTYEQYF. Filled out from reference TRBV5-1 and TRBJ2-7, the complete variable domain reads KAGVTQTPRYLIKTRGQQVTLSCSPISGHRSVSWYQQTPGQGLQFLFEYFSETQRNKGNFPGRFSGRQFSNSRSEMNVSTLELGDSALYLCASSLAGATGTYEQYFGPGTRLTVT.

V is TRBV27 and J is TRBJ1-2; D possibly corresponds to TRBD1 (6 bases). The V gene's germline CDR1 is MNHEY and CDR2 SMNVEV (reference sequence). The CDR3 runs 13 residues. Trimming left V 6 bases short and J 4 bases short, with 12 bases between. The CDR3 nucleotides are TGTGCCAGCAGCTTCAGGGGTTCCTATGGCTACACCTTC. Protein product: CASSFRGSYGYTF.

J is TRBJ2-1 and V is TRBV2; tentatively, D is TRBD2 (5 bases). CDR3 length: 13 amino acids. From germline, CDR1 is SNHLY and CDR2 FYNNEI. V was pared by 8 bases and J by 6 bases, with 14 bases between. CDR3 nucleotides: TGTGCCAGCGAGGTGTTCGGGGTCAATGAGCAGTTCTTC. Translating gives CASEVFGVNEQFF. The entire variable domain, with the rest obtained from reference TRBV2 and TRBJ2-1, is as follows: EPEVTQTPSHQVTQMGQEVILRCVPISNHLYFYWYRQILGQKVEFLVSFYNNEISEKSEIFDDQFSVERPDGSNFTLKIRSTKLEDSAMYFCASEVFGVNEQFFGPGTRLTVL.

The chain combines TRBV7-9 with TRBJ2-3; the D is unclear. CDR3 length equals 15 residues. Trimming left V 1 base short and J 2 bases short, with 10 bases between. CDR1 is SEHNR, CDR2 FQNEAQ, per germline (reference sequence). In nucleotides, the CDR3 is TGTGCCAGCAGCTTAGAGATCAGAACCACAGATACGCAGTATTTT. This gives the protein CASSLEIRTTDTQYF. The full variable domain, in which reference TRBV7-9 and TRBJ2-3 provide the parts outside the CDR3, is DTGVSQNPRHKITKRGQNVTFRCDPISEHNRLYWYRQTLGQGPEFLTYFQNEAQLEKSRLLSDRFSAERPKGSFSTLEIQRTEQGDSAMYLCASSLEIRTTDTQYFGPGTRLTVL.

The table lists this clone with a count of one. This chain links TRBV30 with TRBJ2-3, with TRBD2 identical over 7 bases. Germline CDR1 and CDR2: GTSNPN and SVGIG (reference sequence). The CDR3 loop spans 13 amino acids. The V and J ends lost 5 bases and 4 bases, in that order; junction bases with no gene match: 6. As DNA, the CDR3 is TGTGCCTGGGGCAAGGCGGGGGCAGATACGCAGTATTTT. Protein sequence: CAWGKAGADTQYF.

CDR3 coding DNA: TGTGCCTGGAGTTCAGTAACCCAGATCTATGGCTACACCTTC. This encodes CAWSSVTQIYGYTF. The chain combines TRBV30 with TRBJ1-2, with D uncertain. Trimming took 2 bases from V and 4 from J, leaving 14 bases between them. Germline V gene data show CDR1 as GTSNPN and CDR2 as SVGIG (reference sequence). This CDR3 region has 14 residues.

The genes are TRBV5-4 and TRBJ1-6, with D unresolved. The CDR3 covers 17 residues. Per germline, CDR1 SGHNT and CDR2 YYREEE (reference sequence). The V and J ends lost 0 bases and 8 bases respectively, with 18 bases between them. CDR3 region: CASSLGLVNSGHSPLHF. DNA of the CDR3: TGTGCCAGCAGCTTGGGTTTAGTAAATAGCGGACATTCACCCCTCCACTTT. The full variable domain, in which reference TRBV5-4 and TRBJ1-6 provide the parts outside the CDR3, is ETGVTQSPTHLIKTRGQQVTLRCSSQSGHNTVSWYQQALGQGPQFIFQYYREEENGRGNFPPRFSGLQFPNYSSELNVNALELDDSALYLCASSLGLVNSGHSPLHFGNGTRLTVT.

The CDR3 DNA is TGCGCCAGCAGCCGCACCCCAGGAGGGGGGGTTACCTACGAGCAGTACTTC. It codes for CASSRTPGGGVTYEQYF. The V and J genes are TRBV4-1 and TRBJ2-7, with D possibly TRBD2 on 7 matching bases. Germline V gene sequence: CDR1 MGHRA, CDR2 YSYEKL. V was shortened by 4 bases and J by 2 bases, with 21 bases between the two germline ends. The CDR3 sequence is 17 residues long.

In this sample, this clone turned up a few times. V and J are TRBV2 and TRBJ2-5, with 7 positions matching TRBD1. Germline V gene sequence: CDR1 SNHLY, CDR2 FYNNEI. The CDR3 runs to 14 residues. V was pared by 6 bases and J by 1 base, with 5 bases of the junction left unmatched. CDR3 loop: CASSRQGIQETQYF. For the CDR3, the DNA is TGTGCCAGCAGCCGACAGGGTATCCAAGAGACCCAGTACTTC.

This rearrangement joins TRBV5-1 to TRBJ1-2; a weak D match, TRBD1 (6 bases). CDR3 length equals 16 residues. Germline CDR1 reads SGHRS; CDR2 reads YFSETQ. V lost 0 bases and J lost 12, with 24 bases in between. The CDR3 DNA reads TGCGCCAGCAGCTTGGCCTACCCCGGTGGACAGCGCGGGCACACCTTC. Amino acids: CASSLAYPGGQRGHTF.

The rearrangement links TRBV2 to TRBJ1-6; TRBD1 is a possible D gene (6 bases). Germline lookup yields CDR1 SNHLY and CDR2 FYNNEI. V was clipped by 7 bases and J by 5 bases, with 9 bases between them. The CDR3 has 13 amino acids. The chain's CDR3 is CASKGGNNSPLHF. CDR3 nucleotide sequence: TGTGCCAGCAAGGGGGGGAATAATTCACCCCTCCACTTT.

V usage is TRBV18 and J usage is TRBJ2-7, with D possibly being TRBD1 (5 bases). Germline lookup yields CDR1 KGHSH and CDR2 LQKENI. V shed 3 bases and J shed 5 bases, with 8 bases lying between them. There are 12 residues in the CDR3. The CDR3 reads CASSPQGDEQYF. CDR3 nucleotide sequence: TGTGCCAGCTCACCCCAGGGTGACGAGCAGTACTTC. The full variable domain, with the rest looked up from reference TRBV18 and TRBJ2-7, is NAGVMQNPRHLVRRRGQEARLRCSPMKGHSHVYWYRQLPEEGLKFMVYLQKENIIDESGMPKERFSAEFPKEGPSILRIQQVVRGDSAAYFCASSPQGDEQYFGPGTRLTVT.

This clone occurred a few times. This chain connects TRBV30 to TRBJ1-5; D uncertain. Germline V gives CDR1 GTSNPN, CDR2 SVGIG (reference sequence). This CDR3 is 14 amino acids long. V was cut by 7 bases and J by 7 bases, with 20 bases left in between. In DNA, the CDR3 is TGTGCCTTCTCCCCCGGAGGCCCGCGGCAGCCCCAGCATTTT. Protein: CAFSPGGPRQPQHF.

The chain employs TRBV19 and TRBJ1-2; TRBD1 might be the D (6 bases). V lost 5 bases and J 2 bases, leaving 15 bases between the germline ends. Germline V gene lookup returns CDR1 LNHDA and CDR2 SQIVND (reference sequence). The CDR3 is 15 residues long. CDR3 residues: CASSPRVRGNYGYTF. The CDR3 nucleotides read TGTGCCAGTAGTCCTCGAGTCAGGGGAAACTATGGCTACACCTTC. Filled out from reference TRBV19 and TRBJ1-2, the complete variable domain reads DGGITQSPKYLFRKEGQNVTLSCEQNLNHDAMYWYRQDPGQGLRLIYYSQIVNDFQKGDIAEGYSVSREKKESFPLTVTSAQKNPTAFYLCASSPRVRGNYGYTFGSGTRLTVV.

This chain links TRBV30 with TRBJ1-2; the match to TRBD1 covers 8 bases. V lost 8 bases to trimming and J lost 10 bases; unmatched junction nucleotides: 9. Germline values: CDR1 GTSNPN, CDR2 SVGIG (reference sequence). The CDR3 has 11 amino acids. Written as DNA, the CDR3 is TGTGCCCGTCACAGGGGGTGGGACTACACCTTC. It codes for CARHRGWDYTF.

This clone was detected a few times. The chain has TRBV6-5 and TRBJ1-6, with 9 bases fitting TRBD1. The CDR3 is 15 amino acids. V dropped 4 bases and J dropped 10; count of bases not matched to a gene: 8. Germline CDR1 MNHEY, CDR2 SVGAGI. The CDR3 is CASSLGTGFGSPLHF. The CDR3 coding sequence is TGTGCCAGCAGTTTAGGGACAGGGTTTGGGTCACCCCTCCACTTT.

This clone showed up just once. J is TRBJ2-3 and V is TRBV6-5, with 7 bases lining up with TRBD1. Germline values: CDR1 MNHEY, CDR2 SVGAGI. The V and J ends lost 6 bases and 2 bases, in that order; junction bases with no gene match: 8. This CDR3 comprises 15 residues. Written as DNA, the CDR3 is TGTGCCAGCAGAGGTACGGGACAGCCCACAGATACGCAGTATTTT. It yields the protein CASRGTGQPTDTQYF.

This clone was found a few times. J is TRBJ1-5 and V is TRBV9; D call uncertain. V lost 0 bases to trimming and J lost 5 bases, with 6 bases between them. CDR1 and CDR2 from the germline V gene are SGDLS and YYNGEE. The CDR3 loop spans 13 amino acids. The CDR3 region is CASSVDTDQPQHF. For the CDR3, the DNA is TGTGCCAGCAGCGTAGATACGGATCAGCCCCAGCATTTT. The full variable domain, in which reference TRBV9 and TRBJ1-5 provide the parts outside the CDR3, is DSGVTQTPKHLITATGQRVTLRCSPRSGDLSVYWYQQSLDQGLQFLIQYYNGEERAKGNILERFSAQQFPDLHSELNLSSLELGDSALYFCASSVDTDQPQHFGDGTRLSIL.

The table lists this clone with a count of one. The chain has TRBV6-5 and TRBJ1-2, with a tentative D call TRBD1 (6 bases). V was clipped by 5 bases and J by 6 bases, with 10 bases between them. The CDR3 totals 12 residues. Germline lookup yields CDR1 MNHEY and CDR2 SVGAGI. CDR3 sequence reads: CASSIQGNGYTF. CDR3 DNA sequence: TGTGCCAGCAGTATACAGGGTAATGGCTACACCTTC.

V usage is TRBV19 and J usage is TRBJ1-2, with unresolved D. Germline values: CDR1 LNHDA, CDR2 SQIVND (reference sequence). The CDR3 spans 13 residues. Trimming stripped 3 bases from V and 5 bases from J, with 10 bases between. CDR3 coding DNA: TGTGCCAGTAGTATGGCGGCAGAGTATGGCTACACCTTC. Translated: CASSMAAEYGYTF.

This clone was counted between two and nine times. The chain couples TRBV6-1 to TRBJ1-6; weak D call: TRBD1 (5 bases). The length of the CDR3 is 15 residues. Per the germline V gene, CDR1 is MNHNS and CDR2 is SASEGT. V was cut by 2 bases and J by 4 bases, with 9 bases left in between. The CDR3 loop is CASSEWGDYNSPLHF. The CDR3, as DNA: TGTGCCAGCAGTGAATGGGGGGATTATAATTCACCCCTCCACTTT.